The 30 T cell receptor beta chains listed next were all sequenced from one sample in a study of T cells in Graves' hyperthyroidism and ophthalmopathy. Amplified TCR beta CDR3 regions came from RNA transcripts. Researchers ran a first-round RT-PCR on the TCR CDR3 using the HTBI primer set. TCRdb independently ran MiXCR on the multiplex PCR reads; one entry per CDR3 protein. The table has about 510,000 distinct CDR3 sequences, around 15% seen once. What was sequenced was blood. These receptors all come from a woman aged 35 to 49 with Graves' hyperthyroidism.

This clonotype was detected many times. This chain connects TRBV7-9 to TRBJ1-3; D remains ambiguous. Germline assignment: CDR1 SEHNR and CDR2 FQNEAQ (reference sequence). CDR3 size: 14 residues. With 5 bases removed from V and 1 base from J, the gap between germline ends came to 9 bases. In nucleotides, the CDR3 is TGTGCCAGCAGCCGTCAGGAGTCTGGAAACACCATATATTTT. Residues: CASSRQESGNTIYF. Supplemented by reference TRBV7-9 and TRBJ1-3, the full variable domain reads DTGVSQNPRHKITKRGQNVTFRCDPISEHNRLYWYRQTLGQGPEFLTYFQNEAQLEKSRLLSDRFSAERPKGSFSTLEIQRTEQGDSAMYLCASSRQESGNTIYFGEGSWLTVV.

This clonotype has more than one count but fewer than ten. The V call is TRBV13, the J call TRBJ1-1, with D perhaps matching TRBD1 (5 bases). The CDR3 is 14 amino acids. V gave up 5 bases and J gave up 3 bases, with 13 bases separating them. Germline assignment: CDR1 PRHDT and CDR2 FYEKMQ (reference sequence). CDR3 sequence: CASSHGAIDTEAFF. The CDR3, as DNA: TGTGCCAGCAGCCATGGGGCTATAGACACTGAAGCTTTCTTT.

The rearrangement links TRBV20-1 to TRBJ1-2; D might be TRBD1 (6 bases). The germline V gene encodes CDR1 DFQATT and CDR2 SNEGSKA (reference sequence). Trimming removed 6 bases at V and 4 bases at J, with 21 bases between. The CDR3 extends over 15 amino acids. For the CDR3, the DNA is TGCAGTGCCTCCCGGGGAGGGGGTCATAGCTATGGCTACACCTTC. This codes for CSASRGGGHSYGYTF.

The CDR3 DNA is TGTGCCAGCAGCTTGAATAGCGGGAGGGCCGGGGAGACCCAGTACTTC. Residues: CASSLNSGRAGETQYF. The chain joins TRBV5-6 to TRBJ2-5, with 11 nucleotides matching TRBD2. The V gene's germline CDR1 is SGHDT and CDR2 YYEEEE. V trimming: 1 base; J trimming: 5 bases; junction bases outside the gene matches: 7. The CDR3 is 16 residues long.

This clonotype was counted at least ten times. The chain combines TRBV18 with TRBJ2-1; tentatively, D is TRBD2 (6 bases). The CDR3 contains 14 residues. Trimming shortened V by 2 bases and J by 6 bases, and 11 bases separated the two germline ends. Germline CDR1 and CDR2: KGHSH and LQKENI. The CDR3 loop reads CASSPVREFNEQFF. CDR3 in DNA: TGTGCCAGCTCACCAGTCCGGGAGTTCAATGAGCAGTTCTTC.

This clonotype was seen repeatedly, ten times or more. J is TRBJ1-1 and V is TRBV18; D is unclear. Germline V lookup: CDR1 KGHSH, CDR2 LQKENI. This CDR3 is 17 amino acids long. With 4 bases removed from V and 0 bases from J, the gap between germline ends came to 18 bases. The CDR3 spells CASSQIRGPPMNTEAFF. The CDR3 DNA follows: TGTGCCAGCTCACAAATACGAGGACCCCCCATGAACACTGAAGCTTTCTTT.

This CDR3 reads CASSLDSGAQRDPYF. The CDR3 DNA reads TGTGCCAGCAGCTTAGATTCAGGGGCACAGCGGGATCCGTACTTC. The chain has TRBV11-3 and TRBJ2-5, with D possibly matching TRBD2 (7 bases). The CDR3 sequence is 15 residues long. Per the germline V gene, CDR1 is SGHNT and CDR2 is YENEEA. Trimming left V 0 bases short and J 13 bases short, with 21 bases between.

At least ten counts were recorded for this clonotype. CDR3 sequence reads: CATSDAQGSYGYTF. Written as DNA, the CDR3 is TGTGCCACCAGTGACGCACAGGGCTCCTATGGCTACACCTTC. The chain links TRBV24-1 to TRBJ1-2; weak D call: TRBD1 (6 bases). This CDR3 region has 14 residues. Germline CDR1 KGHDR, CDR2 SFDVKD. The V end lost 4 bases, the J end lost 4 bases, and 12 bases lay between the germline ends.

This clonotype was recorded at least ten times. CDR3 amino acids: CASSDSPGGEQFF. In DNA form, the CDR3 reads TGTGCCAGCAGTGACAGCCCAGGTGGTGAGCAGTTCTTC. The rearrangement uses TRBV2 and TRBJ2-1; D is unresolved. This CDR3 contains 13 residues. CDR1 SNHLY and CDR2 FYNNEI come from the germline V gene. V lost 3 bases and J lost 9, with 12 bases in between. Combining the CDR3 with reference TRBV2 and TRBJ2-1 gives the whole variable domain EPEVTQTPSHQVTQMGQEVILRCVPISNHLYFYWYRQILGQKVEFLVSFYNNEISEKSEIFDDQFSVERPDGSNFTLKIRSTKLEDSAMYFCASSDSPGGEQFFGPGTRLTVL.

This clonotype was detected ten times or more. The rearrangement links TRBV5-1 to TRBJ2-7, with 8 nucleotides matching TRBD2. Germline assignment: CDR1 SGHRS and CDR2 YFSETQ. This CDR3 region has 13 residues. Unmatched junction bases numbered 4, after V lost 2 bases and J lost 6 bases. CDR3 bases: TGCGCCAGCAGCTTACTAGCGGAGGCCGAGCAGTACTTC. It specifies CASSLLAEAEQYF. The full variable domain, rest sourced from reference TRBV5-1 and TRBJ2-7, is KAGVTQTPRYLIKTRGQQVTLSCSPISGHRSVSWYQQTPGQGLQFLFEYFSETQRNKGNFPGRFSGRQFSNSRSEMNVSTLELGDSALYLCASSLLAEAEQYFGPGTRLTVT.

This clonotype showed up just a few times. This sequence joins TRBV9 and TRBJ2-1, with a possible D match to TRBD1 (6 bases). This CDR3 is 13 amino acids long. The germline V and J ends were trimmed by 3 bases and 10 bases, with 14 bases remaining between them. From germline, CDR1 is SGDLS and CDR2 YYNGEE. CDR3 nucleotides: TGTGCCAGCAGCGCGCGAGGGGGACGCGAGCAGTTCTTC. Its protein is CASSARGGREQFF.

CDR3 DNA: TGCAGTGCTAGGATAGCGGGAGGGATCACAGATACGCAGTATTTT. Translation: CSARIAGGITDTQYF. V and J are TRBV20-1 and TRBJ2-3; 11 nucleotides agree with TRBD2. Trimming took 3 bases from V and 2 from J; bases not matched to a gene: 4. The germline gives CDR1 DFQATT, CDR2 SNEGSKA (reference sequence). This CDR3 has 15 residues.

V is TRBV10-3 and J is TRBJ1-6; D gene uncertain. Germline assignment: CDR1 ENHRY and CDR2 SYGVKD. This CDR3 is 14 amino acids long. The V and J ends lost 4 bases and 12 bases respectively, with 16 bases between them. CDR3 protein: CAISASDGREPLHF. The CDR3 coding sequence is TGTGCCATCAGTGCTTCGGACGGCCGCGAACCCCTCCACTTT.

This clonotype was counted ten times or more. This chain joins TRBV2 and TRBJ2-1, with 13 positions matching TRBD2. Trimming took 3 bases from V and 8 from J; bases not matched to a gene: 4. The CDR3 consists of 15 residues. Germline CDR1 reads SNHLY; CDR2 reads FYNNEI. CDR3: CASSDGLAGVDEQFF. CDR3 coding DNA: TGTGCCAGCAGTGACGGACTAGCGGGAGTCGATGAGCAGTTCTTC.

This clonotype occurred many times. CDR3 residues: CASSPAEYTQYF. Here the CDR3 DNA reads TGCGCCAGCAGCCCGGCGGAATATACGCAGTATTTT. The chain combines TRBV5-1 with TRBJ2-3, with no clear D. V lost 4 bases to trimming and J lost 7 bases, with 10 bases between them. Per the germline V gene, CDR1 is SGHRS and CDR2 is YFSETQ. This CDR3 is 12 amino acids long. Drawing the rest from reference TRBV5-1 and TRBJ2-3, the complete variable domain is KAGVTQTPRYLIKTRGQQVTLSCSPISGHRSVSWYQQTPGQGLQFLFEYFSETQRNKGNFPGRFSGRQFSNSRSEMNVSTLELGDSALYLCASSPAEYTQYFGPGTRLTVL.

The sample holds a few counts of this clonotype. V and J are TRBV20-1 and TRBJ2-1, with 8 bases that match TRBD2. Germline CDR1 is DFQATT and CDR2 is SNEGSKA (reference sequence). CDR3 length: 13 amino acids. V was pared by 2 bases and J by 5 bases, with 2 bases of the junction left unmatched. The CDR3 DNA reads TGCAGTGCTAGACGCGGGGGGCACAATGAGCAGTTCTTC. Its translation is CSARRGGHNEQFF.

In DNA form, the CDR3 reads TGTGCCAGCAGTCAGGACGGAGCATTAGTTTACGAGCAGTACTTC. It translates to CASSQDGALVYEQYF. The chain joins TRBV11-2 to TRBJ2-7; D gene uncertain. This CDR3 comprises 15 residues. V was cut by 6 bases and J by 4 bases, with 19 bases left in between. From germline, CDR1 is SGHAT and CDR2 FQNNGV.

This clonotype was observed many times. This chain joins TRBV28 and TRBJ2-7; TRBD2 agrees at 8 bases. The CDR3 loop spans 18 amino acids. Losses at the gene ends were 6 bases for V and 0 bases for J; bases not matched to a gene: 16. The germline V gene has CDR1 MDHEN and CDR2 SYDVKM. This chain's CDR3 is CASSSLAGPARSSYEQYF. For the CDR3, the DNA is TGTGCCAGCAGCTCTTTAGCGGGACCAGCCAGAAGCTCCTACGAGCAGTACTTC.

The chain uses TRBV6-2 or TRBV6-3 and TRBJ2-6; 8 nucleotides agree with TRBD1. CDR1 is MNHEY and CDR2 is SVGEGT in the germline V gene. The J segment lost 1 base and the V segment lost 6 bases, leaving 17 bases of the junction unmatched. The CDR3 is 20 amino acids. The chain's CDR3 is CASSPLPGQGELSGANVLTF. For the CDR3, the DNA is TGTGCCAGCAGCCCTCTCCCCGGACAGGGTGAGCTATCTGGGGCCAACGTCCTGACTTTC.

This clonotype showed up just once. Just one base apart from a much larger clone, this may be a read error. The rearrangement joins TRBV6-2 or TRBV6-3 to TRBJ2-1, with D perhaps TRBD1 (6 bases). V was trimmed by 1 base and J by 10 bases, leaving 20 bases between them. The CDR3 length is 16 residues. The germline CDR1 and CDR2 sequences are MNHEY and SVGEGT. The chain's CDR3 is CASSYLGHGVLGEQFF. The CDR3 DNA reads as TGTGCCAGCAGTTACTTGGGACATGGCGTTTTGGGGGAGCAGTTCTTC.

This clonotype was observed many times. This chain joins TRBV5-8 and TRBJ2-5; tentatively, D is TRBD2 (5 bases). The germline gives CDR1 SGHTS, CDR2 YDEGEE. The length of the CDR3 is 12 residues. Trimming cost V 5 bases and J 7 bases, with 12 bases left between them. In DNA form, the CDR3 reads TGTGCCAGCAGTCCGGGGTCGGGGACCCAGTACTTC. It encodes CASSPGSGTQYF.

For this clonotype: A much larger clone lies one base from this, so it may be a read error. The chain combines TRBV14 with TRBJ2-1; 9 bases agree with TRBD2. This CDR3 has 15 residues. Trimming took 7 bases from V and 0 from J; bases not matched to a gene: 4. Germline CDR1 SGHDN, CDR2 FVKESK. Written as DNA, the CDR3 is TGTGCCAGCATCACACTAGCGGGCTCCTACAATGAGCAGTTCTTC. This codes for CASITLAGSYNEQFF. The full variable domain, rest sourced from reference TRBV14 and TRBJ2-1, is EAGVTQFPSHSVIEKGQTVTLRCDPISGHDNLYWYRRVMGKEIKFLLHFVKESKQDESGMPNNRFLAERTGGTYSTLKVQPAELEDSGVYFCASITLAGSYNEQFFGPGTRLTVL.

With regard to this clonotype: Relative to the germline gene, one junction end is altered; a read error may explain this. The J gene is TRBJ2-5, the V gene TRBV7-9; either TRBD1 or TRBD2 may supply D (6 bases each). The germline CDR1 and CDR2 sequences are SEHNR and FQNEAQ (reference sequence). This CDR3 spans 13 amino acids. The CDR3 nucleotides read TGTGCCAGCAGCTTATGGGGGGCAGAGACCCAGTGCTTC. The encoded protein is CASSLWGAETQCF.

CDR3 coding DNA: TGTGCCAGCAGTCCACCCGCCGGGACAGGGGGCACAGATACGCAGTATTTT. This sequence encodes CASSPPAGTGGTDTQYF. This sequence joins TRBV12-3 or TRBV12-4 and TRBJ2-3; 10 nucleotides line up with TRBD1. The length of the CDR3 is 17 residues. V lost 5 bases and J lost 1; bases outside the gene matches: 9.

This clonotype was seen a handful of times. This rearrangement joins TRBV7-2 to TRBJ2-3, with 7 bases aligning to TRBD1. The CDR3 is made up of 16 amino acids. Germline V gene sequence: CDR1 SGHTA, CDR2 FQGNSA. V lost 3 bases and J lost 3; bases outside the gene matches: 9. In DNA form, the CDR3 reads TGTGCCAGCAGCTTTACAGGGGCCGCGACTACAGATACGCAGTATTTT. Translation: CASSFTGAATTDTQYF.

This clonotype was seen a handful of times. This sequence joins TRBV5-1 and TRBJ2-3; D call uncertain. The CDR3 loop spans 13 amino acids. V dropped 0 bases and J dropped 8 bases, with 10 bases sitting between them. CDR1 is SGHRS and CDR2 is YFSETQ in the germline V gene. CDR3 DNA: TGCGCCAGCAGCTTGGATCAGGACGGTACGCAGTATTTT. Protein: CASSLDQDGTQYF.

The sample holds many counts of this clonotype. This rearrangement joins TRBV20-1 to TRBJ2-1; 7 bases agree with TRBD2. The CDR3 spans 14 residues. Trimming at V came to 3 bases and at J to 0 bases, leaving 2 bases not matched to a gene. Germline V gene lookup returns CDR1 DFQATT and CDR2 SNEGSKA (reference sequence). In DNA, the CDR3 is TGCAGTGCTAGTAGGGACTACTCCTACAATGAGCAGTTCTTC. Protein product: CSASRDYSYNEQFF.

This clonotype was found a few times. The gene calls are TRBV27 and TRBJ2-1; 13 nucleotides align to TRBD2. Germline loops: CDR1 MNHEY, CDR2 SMNVEV (reference sequence). Trimming cost V 0 bases and J 2 bases; bases outside gene matches: 10. CDR3 length: 20 residues. CDR3 loop: CASSLSPGTSGIPTYNEQFF. The CDR3 nucleotides are TGTGCCAGCAGTTTATCGCCAGGGACTAGCGGGATCCCTACCTACAATGAGCAGTTCTTC.

V gene TRBV19 combines with J gene TRBJ1-1; the D is unclear. V shed 4 bases and J shed 0 bases, with 18 bases lying between them. Germline CDR1 LNHDA, CDR2 SQIVND (reference sequence). This CDR3 is 17 amino acids long. CDR3 nucleotide sequence: TGTGCCAGTAGTACTGCTGCCGTTCCGGTCATGAACACTGAAGCTTTCTTT. It translates to CASSTAAVPVMNTEAFF.

As concerns this clonotype: A single base separates this from a much larger clone, so it may be a read error. The chain couples TRBV28 to TRBJ1-1; D gene ambiguous. The CDR3 length is 14 residues. The V end lost 2 bases, the J end lost 10 bases, and 17 bases lay between the germline ends. The V gene's germline CDR1 is MDHEN and CDR2 SYDVKM. CDR3 loop: CASSLTGLKAAAFF. The CDR3 nucleotides read TGTGCCAGCAGTTTAACCGGCCTTAAAGCGGCAGCTTTCTTT.